The 19 T cell receptor beta chains below come from one sample, sequenced in a study of vaccination effects on CD4 cells after COVID-19. The ViraFEST assay expanded antigen-specific CD4+ T cells with viral peptide pools before sequencing. Following 10 days of culture, CD4+ T cells were isolated. Vaccine recipients, nucleocapsid antibody negative, had no prior SARS-CoV-2 infection. TCRdb keeps only in-frame clones here, not all; method: immunoSEQ multiplex PCR. The data hold 20,000 to 25,000 clones, with around 72% observed a single time. These receptors' targets are unknown. Here the sequenced sample was CD4+ T cells from PBMCs cultured with HCoV-NL63 spike peptides, taken before COVID-19 vaccination. The receptor set was obtained from a human donor who received a COVID-19 vaccine.

This sequence joins TRBV20-1 and TRBJ1-1; D not certain. Germline V gives CDR1 DFQATT, CDR2 SNEGSKA (reference sequence). This CDR3 comprises 11 residues. The V end was cut by 7 bases, the J end by 0 bases, with 6 bases between. The CDR3 loop reads CSGALNTEAFF. The CDR3 DNA reads as TGCAGTGGGGCCCTGAACACTGAAGCTTTCTTT.

The J gene is TRBJ2-7, the V gene TRBV18, with 9 bases fitting TRBD2. V lost 5 bases to trimming and J lost 0 bases; unmatched junction nucleotides: 8. Germline CDR1 is KGHSH and CDR2 is LQKENI. This CDR3 has 16 residues. The chain's CDR3 is CASSSQLAGSSYEQYF. Written as DNA, the CDR3 is TGTGCCAGCTCATCCCAACTAGCGGGTAGCTCCTACGAGCAGTACTTC.

This chain joins TRBV30 and TRBJ2-3; 8 bases are a match to TRBD2. The germline V gene encodes CDR1 GTSNPN and CDR2 SVGIG (reference sequence). V was clipped by 0 bases and J by 4 bases; unmatched bases: 9. This CDR3 contains 16 residues. CDR3 protein: CAWSVGLSGSSDTQYF. The CDR3 bases are TGTGCCTGGAGTGTTGGTTTGAGCGGGAGCTCAGATACGCAGTATTTT.

This sequence joins TRBV6-4 and TRBJ1-2; 8 bases align to TRBD1. The CDR3 is made up of 15 amino acids. With V trimmed by 2 bases and J by 5 bases, 7 bases remained unmatched. CDR1 and CDR2 from the germline V gene are MRHNA and SNTAGT. CDR3 amino acids: CASSDLAGGGYGYTF. The CDR3 DNA reads TGTGCCAGCAGTGACCTGGCAGGGGGCGGGTATGGCTACACCTTC.

The rearrangement links TRBV10-3 to TRBJ1-5, with 8 nucleotides matching TRBD1. V shed 3 bases and J 7 bases; nucleotides not matched to a gene: 8. The CDR3 is 15 amino acids. CDR1 and CDR2 from the germline V gene are ENHRY and SYGVKD. The CDR3 DNA reads TGTGCCATCAGTGACCAGGGACAGGCGAAACAGCCCCAGCATTTT. Protein: CAISDQGQAKQPQHF.

The genes are TRBV6-2 or TRBV6-3 and TRBJ2-3, with D hard to call. The germline gives CDR1 MNHEY, CDR2 SVGEGT. V was shortened by 2 bases and J by 2 bases, with 8 bases between the two germline ends. The CDR3 spans 14 residues. DNA for the CDR3: TGTGCCAGCAGTTACGGCGCGGCCACAGATACGCAGTATTTT. This translates into CASSYGAATDTQYF.

The V call is TRBV5-1, the J call TRBJ2-2; TRBD2 matches 11 bases. CDR3 length equals 16 residues. V shed 6 bases and J 5 bases; nucleotides not matched to a gene: 9. Germline CDR1 reads SGHRS; CDR2 reads YFSETQ. The CDR3 nucleotides are TGCGCCAGCACCCCCCGACTAGCGGGACGGACCGGGGAGCTGTTTTTT. Amino acid sequence: CASTPRLAGRTGELFF. Looking up the rest from reference TRBV5-1 and TRBJ2-2 gives the full variable domain: KAGVTQTPRYLIKTRGQQVTLSCSPISGHRSVSWYQQTPGQGLQFLFEYFSETQRNKGNFPGRFSGRQFSNSRSEMNVSTLELGDSALYLCASTPRLAGRTGELFFGEGSRLTVL.

The J gene is TRBJ2-2, the V gene TRBV11-2; TRBD2 agrees at 8 bases. This CDR3 region has 15 residues. Germline V gene sequence: CDR1 SGHAT, CDR2 FQNNGV. V lost 4 bases, J lost 2 bases, and 3 bases stayed unmatched. The CDR3 here is CASSWLAGNTGELFF. The CDR3 region has the DNA TGTGCCAGCAGCTGGCTAGCGGGTAACACCGGGGAGCTGTTTTTT.

CDR3 in amino acids: CAISDVRGNTEAFF. CDR3 nucleotides: TGTGCCATCAGTGACGTGCGGGGGAACACTGAAGCTTTCTTT. This rearrangement joins TRBV10-3 to TRBJ1-1; no clear D. The V and J ends lost 3 bases and 1 base respectively, with 9 bases between them. The CDR3 loop spans 14 amino acids. From germline, CDR1 is ENHRY and CDR2 SYGVKD.

This clone appeared a few times. The chain joins TRBV5-5 to TRBJ1-5, with D perhaps TRBD1 (5 bases). V lost 0 bases to trimming and J lost 1 base, with 14 bases between them. The CDR3 contains 17 residues. Per germline, CDR1 SGHKS and CDR2 YYEKEE (reference sequence). CDR3 in amino acids: CASSLVPQALSNQPQHF. CDR3 DNA sequence: TGTGCCAGCAGCTTGGTGCCACAGGCGTTGAGCAATCAGCCCCAGCATTTT. The full variable domain, its missing parts supplied by reference TRBV5-5 and TRBJ1-5, is DAGVTQSPTHLIKTRGQQVTLRCSPISGHKSVSWYQQVLGQGPQFIFQYYEKEERGRGNFPDRFSARQFPNYSSELNVNALLLGDSALYLCASSLVPQALSNQPQHFGDGTRLSIL.

The V call is TRBV18, the J call TRBJ1-1; no reliable D call. The germline V gene encodes CDR1 KGHSH and CDR2 LQKENI. The CDR3 is made up of 12 amino acids. Trimming took off 0 bases at V and 1 base at J, with 0 bases between the two ends. The CDR3 sequence is CASSPPNTEAFF. Written as DNA, the CDR3 is TGTGCCAGCTCACCACCGAACACTGAAGCTTTCTTT.

V and J are TRBV11-2 and TRBJ1-4, with TRBD1 matching over 9 bases. The CDR3 is 15 residues long. Germline CDR1 is SGHAT and CDR2 is FQNNGV. V was pared by 5 bases and J by 8 bases, with 9 bases of the junction left unmatched. The CDR3 sequence is CASSRPQGAGEKLFF. The CDR3 bases are TGTGCCAGCAGCCGTCCACAGGGGGCGGGCGAAAAACTGTTTTTT.

The rearrangement uses TRBV12-3 or TRBV12-4 and TRBJ1-1; D is unresolved. The CDR3 is 13 amino acids. The V gene lost 0 bases and the J gene lost 4 bases, with 6 bases spanning the gap. The CDR3 nucleotides read TGTGCCAGCAGTTTAGCCAGGTTCACTGAAGCTTTCTTT. As protein: CASSLARFTEAFF.

V gene TRBV3-1 (or the pseudogene TRBV3-2) combines with J gene TRBJ1-1; D uncertain. Trimming took off 4 bases at V and 11 bases at J, with 14 bases between the two ends. This CDR3 is 12 amino acids long. Germline V lookup: CDR1 LGHDT, CDR2 YNNKEL (reference sequence). CDR3 loop: CASSPSGEWAFF. The CDR3 nucleotides are TGTGCCAGCAGCCCCTCGGGTGAATGGGCTTTCTTT.

The J gene is TRBJ1-3, the V gene TRBV5-8, with D tentatively TRBD1 (5 bases). CDR1 is SGHTS and CDR2 is YDEGEE in the germline V gene. The CDR3 is 15 amino acids. V gave up 3 bases and J gave up 4 bases, with 14 bases separating them. CDR3 sequence: CASSSVRAGGNTIYF. CDR3 in DNA: TGTGCCAGCAGCTCGGTCAGGGCAGGAGGAAACACCATATATTTT.

This chain connects TRBV4-1 to TRBJ2-2; D might be TRBD2 (6 bases). The CDR3 loop spans 17 amino acids. V was cut by 4 bases and J by 4 bases, with 19 bases left in between. The germline gives CDR1 MGHRA, CDR2 YSYEKL. The CDR3, as DNA: TGCGCCAGCAGCCCCGGGGCAGCGGGCGGTGGCACCGGGGAGCTGTTTTTT. Translating it yields CASSPGAAGGGTGELFF.

This clone came up a few times. The genes are TRBV2 and TRBJ1-2; 8 bases fit TRBD1. The CDR3 is 15 amino acids. V gave up 6 bases and J gave up 8 bases; unmatched junction bases: 14. Germline V gene lookup returns CDR1 SNHLY and CDR2 FYNNEI. This CDR3 reads CASSLQGGGTEGYTF. CDR3 in DNA: TGTGCCAGCAGCTTACAGGGGGGTGGAACTGAGGGCTACACCTTC.

The chain uses TRBV4-2 and TRBJ1-1; weak D call: TRBD1 (5 bases). CDR1 LGHNA and CDR2 YNFKEQ come from the germline V gene. This CDR3 has 15 amino acids. The germline V and J ends were trimmed by 0 bases and 1 base, with 9 bases remaining between them. The CDR3 protein is CASSQEQGGNTEAFF. The CDR3 nucleotides read TGTGCCAGCAGCCAAGAGCAGGGAGGGAACACTGAAGCTTTCTTT.

The rearrangement joins TRBV7-2 to TRBJ2-2; 9 nucleotides align to TRBD1. This CDR3 contains 17 residues. V was clipped by 4 bases and J by 6 bases; unmatched bases: 12. In germline, CDR1 is SGHTA, CDR2 FQGNSA. CDR3: CASSWRTGAAFAGELFF. The CDR3 DNA is TGTGCCAGCAGCTGGCGGACAGGGGCCGCGTTTGCCGGGGAGCTGTTTTTT.